These 27 T cell receptor beta chains came from one sample sequenced in a study of T cells in Graves' hyperthyroidism and ophthalmopathy. Amplification yielded TCR beta CDR3 regions, with RNA transcripts as the source. HTBI primers were the set used in a first-round RT-PCR of the TCR CDR3. MiXCR, applied by TCRdb to the multiplex PCR reads, yields one record per CDR3 protein. The sample shows around 500,000 distinct CDR3 sequences, 12% to 15% of them seen only once. The sequenced sample was blood. The receptors originated from a middle-aged woman with Graves' hyperthyroidism.

The chain joins TRBV5-1 to TRBJ2-5, with 7 bases identical to TRBD1. This CDR3 contains 16 residues. CDR1 and CDR2 (germline): SGHRS, YFSETQ. Trimming at V came to 0 bases and at J to 1 base, leaving 6 bases not matched to a gene. Here the CDR3 reads CASSLGIGDSQETQYF. CDR3 coding DNA: TGCGCCAGCAGCTTGGGTATCGGGGACAGCCAAGAGACCCAGTACTTC. The full variable domain, with the rest looked up from reference TRBV5-1 and TRBJ2-5, is KAGVTQTPRYLIKTRGQQVTLSCSPISGHRSVSWYQQTPGQGLQFLFEYFSETQRNKGNFPGRFSGRQFSNSRSEMNVSTLELGDSALYLCASSLGIGDSQETQYFGPGTRLLVL.

The chain combines TRBV25-1 with TRBJ1-2; 8 bases are a match to TRBD1. In germline, CDR1 is MGHDK, CDR2 SYGVNS. V shed 2 bases, J shed 5 bases, and the junction held 4 bases outside the gene matches. The CDR3 spans 14 residues. The CDR3 loop is CASSEGTGGYGYTF. CDR3 coding DNA: TGTGCCAGCAGTGAAGGGACAGGTGGATATGGCTACACCTTC.

This clonotype turned up a few times. CDR3 bases: TGCGCCAGCAGCCAAGGATGGAGGGAGAGGGGCTTGAGCTCCTACAATGAGCAGTTCTTC. Its protein product is CASSQGWRERGLSSYNEQFF. The chain couples TRBV4-1 to TRBJ2-1; tentatively, D is TRBD2 (6 bases). Per the germline V gene, CDR1 is MGHRA and CDR2 is YSYEKL. The length of the CDR3 is 20 residues. The V and J ends lost 1 base and 0 bases respectively, with 22 bases between them.

At least ten counts were recorded for this clonotype. The rearrangement joins TRBV18 to TRBJ2-7; D might be TRBD1 (5 bases). The V gene's germline CDR1 is KGHSH and CDR2 LQKENI. Deletions cut 2 bases from V and 2 bases from J, with 13 bases between. This CDR3 has 15 residues. The CDR3 DNA follows: TGTGCCAGCTCACCAGGGGCGGCGAATACCTACGAGCAGTACTTC. It specifies CASSPGAANTYEQYF.

This clonotype came up many times. The gene calls are TRBV5-1 and TRBJ2-1, with 7 bases aligning to TRBD2. The CDR3 runs 13 residues. Germline V lookup: CDR1 SGHRS, CDR2 YFSETQ. The trim removed 7 bases at V and 5 bases at J, leaving 6 bases unmatched. CDR3 nucleotides: TGCGCCAGCGGACTAGACGGTAACAATGAGCAGTTCTTC. It encodes CASGLDGNNEQFF.

This clonotype came up many times. The CDR3 coding sequence is TGTGCCAGCAGTTTCAGTACAGGCAGTGGGCCCCAGCATTTT. Residues: CASSFSTGSGPQHF. The chain couples TRBV5-6 to TRBJ1-5; the D gene is possibly TRBD1 (5 bases). In germline, CDR1 is SGHDT, CDR2 YYEEEE. This CDR3 contains 14 residues. V was clipped by 5 bases and J by 9 bases, with 18 bases between them.

The CDR3 region has the DNA TGTGCCAGCAGTTTCGACAGGAACTACGAGCAGTACTTC. It codes for CASSFDRNYEQYF. The chain is built from TRBV6-1 and TRBJ2-7; tentative D call: TRBD1 (6 bases). Germline V CDR1 and CDR2: MNHNS, SASEGT. The CDR3 runs to 13 residues. V was clipped by 5 bases and J by 3 bases, with 11 bases between them.

V is TRBV30 and J is TRBJ2-7, with 9 bases identical to TRBD2. The CDR3 consists of 14 residues. Germline V gene lookup returns CDR1 GTSNPN and CDR2 SVGIG (reference sequence). V trimming: 0 bases; J trimming: 3 bases; junction bases outside the gene matches: 3. The DNA for the CDR3 is TGTGCCTGGAGTGTTTCTAGCGGGATCTACGAGCAGTACTTC. Amino acid sequence: CAWSVSSGIYEQYF.

This clonotype was recorded at least ten times. The J gene is TRBJ2-5, the V gene TRBV6-6; tentatively, D is TRBD1 (6 bases). Germline loops: CDR1 MNHNY, CDR2 SVGAGI (reference sequence). The CDR3 totals 13 residues. With 0 bases removed from V and 5 bases from J, the gap between germline ends came to 7 bases. CDR3 DNA: TGTGCCAGCAGTTACTCGAGGGGGGAGACCCAGTACTTC. It encodes CASSYSRGETQYF.

CDR3 DNA: TGTGCCAGCAGTTCGTACAGGAGCTCCTACGAGCAGTACTTC. This codes for CASSSYRSSYEQYF. V and J are TRBV27 and TRBJ2-7; tentative D call: TRBD1 (5 bases). V lost 4 bases and J 0 bases, leaving 10 bases between the germline ends. The CDR3 consists of 14 residues. Germline CDR1 and CDR2: MNHEY and SMNVEV (reference sequence).

Concerning this clonotype itself: A much larger clone is a single base away; this may be a read error. Since no conserved phenylalanine or tryptophan closes the CDR3, a read error is the likely cause. The gene calls are TRBV7-9 and TRBJ2-5; D perhaps matches TRBD2 (5 bases). V dropped 4 bases and J dropped 3 bases, with 15 bases sitting between them. Germline values: CDR1 SEHNR, CDR2 FQNEAQ (reference sequence). The CDR3 loop spans 15 amino acids. The CDR3 loop reads CASSYLFGSKETQYS. The CDR3 bases are TGTGCCAGCAGCTACCTTTTTGGGAGCAAAGAGACCCAGTACTCC.

This clonotype was observed at least ten times. This chain connects TRBV5-6 to TRBJ2-7; D is unclear. Trimming stripped 1 base from V and 0 bases from J, with 8 bases between. This CDR3 is built from 14 residues. Germline values: CDR1 SGHDT, CDR2 YYEEEE. The CDR3 DNA is TGTGCCAGCAGCTTGACGCCTCTCTCCTACGAGCAGTACTTC. Its protein is CASSLTPLSYEQYF.

This clonotype was picked up many times. The gene calls are TRBV7-3 and TRBJ2-3, with a weak D call TRBD2 (5 bases). This CDR3 has 17 amino acids. Deletions cut 2 bases from V and 0 bases from J, with 15 bases between. Germline V gives CDR1 SGHTA, CDR2 FQGTGA. The CDR3 reads CASSLGGGGPSTDTQYF. The CDR3 region has the DNA TGTGCCAGCAGCTTAGGAGGCGGCGGTCCTAGCACAGATACGCAGTATTTT.

This clonotype showed up many times. CDR3: CASSELSYEQYF. DNA of the CDR3: TGTGCCAGCAGTGAATTGAGTTACGAGCAGTACTTC. This sequence joins TRBV2 and TRBJ2-7, with D unresolved. Germline values: CDR1 SNHLY, CDR2 FYNNEI. This CDR3 has 12 amino acids. V lost 2 bases and J lost 4, with 6 bases in between. Supplemented by reference TRBV2 and TRBJ2-7, the full variable domain reads EPEVTQTPSHQVTQMGQEVILRCVPISNHLYFYWYRQILGQKVEFLVSFYNNEISEKSEIFDDQFSVERPDGSNFTLKIRSTKLEDSAMYFCASSELSYEQYFGPGTRLTVT.

A few counts support this clonotype. The chain employs TRBV20-1 and TRBJ2-2, with a tentative D call TRBD1 (6 bases). Deletions cut 3 bases from V and 2 bases from J, with 16 bases between. This CDR3 is built from 16 residues. The germline gives CDR1 DFQATT, CDR2 SNEGSKA (reference sequence). CDR3 in DNA: TGCAGTGCTAGGATAACAGGGAGATTAAACACCGGGGAGCTGTTTTTT. Translation: CSARITGRLNTGELFF.

This clonotype came up many times. This chain uses TRBV7-8 with TRBJ1-4; no firm D call. The CDR3 is 12 residues long. Germline V gives CDR1 SGHVS, CDR2 FQNEAQ. The V gene lost 6 bases and the J gene lost 8 bases, with 10 bases spanning the gap. The CDR3 DNA follows: TGTGCCAGCAGGGGAGGTGTCGAAAAACTGTTTTTT. It encodes CASRGGVEKLFF.

This clonotype has ten or more counts. The chain recombines TRBV5-1 with TRBJ1-1, with D unresolved. This CDR3 comprises 14 residues. Germline CDR1 is SGHRS and CDR2 is YFSETQ. Trimming took off 3 bases at V and 1 base at J, with 10 bases between the two ends. DNA of the CDR3: TGCGCCAGCAGCTACCAGACGGGGAACACTGAAGCTTTCTTT. This encodes CASSYQTGNTEAFF.

This clonotype occurred a few times. J is TRBJ2-4 and V is TRBV27, with D perhaps matching TRBD1 or TRBD2 (6 bases each). Deletions cut 8 bases from V and 15 bases from J, with 20 bases between. The CDR3 length is 12 residues. Germline lookup yields CDR1 MNHEY and CDR2 SMNVEV (reference sequence). CDR3 sequence reads: CASGGDPGDRYF. The CDR3 DNA reads TGTGCCAGCGGGGGCGACCCGGGGGATCGGTACTTC.

The table lists this clonotype with many counts. V usage is TRBV3-1 and J usage is TRBJ1-2; weak D call: TRBD1 (5 bases). Trimming stripped 0 bases from V and 4 bases from J, with 9 bases between. The CDR3 length is 14 residues. Looked up from germline, CDR1 is LGHDT and CDR2 is YNNKEL (reference sequence). CDR3 in amino acids: CASSQDSGPYGYTF. CDR3 coding DNA: TGTGCCAGCAGCCAAGATTCAGGGCCCTATGGCTACACCTTC.

This clonotype was seen many times. The chain couples TRBV2 to TRBJ2-7, with 7 bases aligning to TRBD2. The CDR3 length is 16 residues. Germline V gene lookup returns CDR1 SNHLY and CDR2 FYNNEI. The J segment lost 4 bases and the V segment lost 2 bases, leaving 11 bases of the junction unmatched. This CDR3 reads CASSESWGGSTYEQYF. CDR3 nucleotides: TGTGCCAGCAGTGAAAGCTGGGGCGGGAGTACTTACGAGCAGTACTTC.

This clonotype was counted at least ten times. The genes are TRBV5-1 and TRBJ2-5; tentatively, D is TRBD2 (5 bases). The CDR3 is 15 amino acids. Trimming took 1 base from V and 3 from J, leaving 13 bases between them. CDR1 SGHRS and CDR2 YFSETQ come from the germline V gene. The CDR3, as DNA: TGCGCCAGCAGCTTGACACCTGACGGGGAAGAGACCCAGTACTTC. The encoded protein is CASSLTPDGEETQYF.

At least ten counts were recorded for this clonotype. Here the CDR3 reads CASSPRTENTEAFF. CDR3 DNA sequence: TGTGCCAGCAGTCCTAGGACAGAGAACACTGAAGCTTTCTTT. The gene calls are TRBV27 and TRBJ1-1; possible D gene TRBD1, 6 bases. Germline V gene lookup returns CDR1 MNHEY and CDR2 SMNVEV (reference sequence). CDR3 length equals 14 residues. Between the trimmed V and J ends, which lost 5 bases and 1 base, there was a span of 11 bases.

This clonotype was detected many times. J is TRBJ1-1 and V is TRBV5-1, with D tentatively TRBD1 (6 bases). The germline V and J ends were trimmed by 3 bases and 5 bases, with 20 bases remaining between them. The CDR3 loop spans 16 amino acids. Per germline, CDR1 SGHRS and CDR2 YFSETQ. The CDR3 protein is CASSSLGPEGGTEAFF. The CDR3 DNA sequence: TGCGCCAGCAGCTCCTTGGGCCCGGAGGGGGGAACTGAAGCTTTCTTT.

Many counts were recorded for this clonotype. V and J are TRBV6-1 and TRBJ1-6; D remains unclear. This CDR3 region has 13 residues. Per germline, CDR1 MNHNS and CDR2 SASEGT. Trimming took off 5 bases at V and 7 bases at J, with 9 bases between the two ends. The CDR3 region has the DNA TGTGCCAGCAGTCCTCCTGGAAATTCACCCCTCCACTTT. Translated: CASSPPGNSPLHF.

The V and J genes are TRBV5-1 and TRBJ2-5; the D gene is possibly TRBD2 (6 bases). This CDR3 comprises 14 residues. The V gene's germline CDR1 is SGHRS and CDR2 YFSETQ. V shed 3 bases and J shed 3 bases, with 12 bases lying between them. CDR3 DNA: TGCGCCAGCAGCTCGGTTGGGGGGAAAGAGACCCAGTACTTC. Amino acids: CASSSVGGKETQYF.

This clonotype was seen repeatedly, ten times or more. This rearrangement joins TRBV28 to TRBJ1-1; weak D call: TRBD1 (5 bases). V was clipped by 5 bases and J by 4 bases, with 20 bases between them. The CDR3 spans 16 residues. Germline V gives CDR1 MDHEN, CDR2 SYDVKM. CDR3 nucleotide sequence: TGTGCCAGCAGTGATTCGGATCGGGGGTGGGTCACTGAAGCTTTCTTT. This gives the protein CASSDSDRGWVTEAFF.

In its sample, this clonotype was seen many times. The chain is built from TRBV28 and TRBJ1-6; D is unresolved. Germline CDR1 MDHEN, CDR2 SYDVKM. Between the trimmed V and J ends, which lost 4 bases and 9 bases, there was a span of 13 bases. The CDR3 extends over 14 amino acids. CDR3 loop: CASSSIGSSSPLHF. The CDR3 bases are TGTGCCAGCAGTTCCATCGGGTCCTCTTCACCCCTCCACTTT.